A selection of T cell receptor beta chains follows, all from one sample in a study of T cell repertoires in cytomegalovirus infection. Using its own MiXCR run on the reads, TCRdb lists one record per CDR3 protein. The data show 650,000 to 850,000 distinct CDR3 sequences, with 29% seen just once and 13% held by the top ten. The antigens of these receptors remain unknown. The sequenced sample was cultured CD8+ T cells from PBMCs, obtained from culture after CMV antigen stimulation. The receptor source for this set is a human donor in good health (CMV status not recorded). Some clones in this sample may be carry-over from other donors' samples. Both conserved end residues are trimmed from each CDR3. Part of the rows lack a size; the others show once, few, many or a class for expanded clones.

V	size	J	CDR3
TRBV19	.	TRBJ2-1	VSGRGYNEQF
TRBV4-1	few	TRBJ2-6	ASGGTGGLAGANVLT
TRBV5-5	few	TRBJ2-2	ASSLKGATGELF
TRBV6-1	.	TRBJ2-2	ASSEVIGGRRTGELF
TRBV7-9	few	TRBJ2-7	ASSRRDRSSYEQY
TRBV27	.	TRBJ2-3	ASRGGGGPRDTQY
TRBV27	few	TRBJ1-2	ASSSGQALGYT
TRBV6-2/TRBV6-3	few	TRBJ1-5	ASSYSAGLNQPQH
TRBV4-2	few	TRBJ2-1	ASSQTVGRSSYNEQF
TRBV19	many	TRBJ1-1	ASSLLVNTEAF
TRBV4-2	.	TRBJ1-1	ASSQEGVPEAF
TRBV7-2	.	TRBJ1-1	ASSALGPLLDAF
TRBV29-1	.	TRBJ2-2	SATVPGQGPNTGELF
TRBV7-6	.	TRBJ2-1	ASSSDRGEQF